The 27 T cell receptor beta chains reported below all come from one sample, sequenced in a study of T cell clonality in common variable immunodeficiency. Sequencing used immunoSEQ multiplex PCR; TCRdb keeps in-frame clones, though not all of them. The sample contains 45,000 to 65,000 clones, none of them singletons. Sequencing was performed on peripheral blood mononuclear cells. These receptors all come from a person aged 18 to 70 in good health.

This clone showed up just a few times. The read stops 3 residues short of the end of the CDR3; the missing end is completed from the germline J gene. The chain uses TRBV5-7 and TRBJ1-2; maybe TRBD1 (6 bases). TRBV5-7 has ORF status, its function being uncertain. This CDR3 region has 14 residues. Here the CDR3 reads CASSLHSGEIGYTF. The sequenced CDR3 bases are TGTGCCAGCAGCTTGCATTCAGGGGAAATAGGC.

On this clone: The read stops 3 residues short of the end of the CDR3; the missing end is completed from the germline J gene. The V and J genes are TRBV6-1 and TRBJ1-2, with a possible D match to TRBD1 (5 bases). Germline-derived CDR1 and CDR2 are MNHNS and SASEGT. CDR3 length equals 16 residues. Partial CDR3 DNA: TGTGCCAGCAGTGGGAAGCGGGGGATTCAGCCTCGGGGC. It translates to CASSGKRGIQPRG. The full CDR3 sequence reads CASSGKRGIQPRGYTF.

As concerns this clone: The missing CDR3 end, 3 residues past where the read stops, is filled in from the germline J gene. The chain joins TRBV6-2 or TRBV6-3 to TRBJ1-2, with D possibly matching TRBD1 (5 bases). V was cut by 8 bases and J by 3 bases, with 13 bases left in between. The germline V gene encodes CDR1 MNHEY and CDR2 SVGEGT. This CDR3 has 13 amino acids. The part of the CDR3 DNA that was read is TGTGCCAGCGGAGAGGGACTATACTATGGC. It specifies CASGEGLYYG. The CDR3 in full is CASGEGLYYGYTF.

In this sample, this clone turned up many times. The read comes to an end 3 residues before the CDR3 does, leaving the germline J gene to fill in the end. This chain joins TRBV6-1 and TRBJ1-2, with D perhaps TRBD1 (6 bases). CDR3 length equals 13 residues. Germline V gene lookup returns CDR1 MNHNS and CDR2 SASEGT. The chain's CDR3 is CASSGGSGDGYTF. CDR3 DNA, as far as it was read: TGTGCCAGCAGTGGGGGATCAGGGGACGGC.

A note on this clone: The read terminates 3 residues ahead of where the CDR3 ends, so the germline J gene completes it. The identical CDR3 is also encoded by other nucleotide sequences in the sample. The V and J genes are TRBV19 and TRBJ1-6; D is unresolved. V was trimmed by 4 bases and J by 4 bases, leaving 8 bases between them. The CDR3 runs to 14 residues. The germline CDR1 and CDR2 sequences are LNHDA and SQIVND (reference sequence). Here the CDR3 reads CASSTTGYNSPLHF. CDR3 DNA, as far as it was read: TGTGCCAGTAGTACAACCGGGTATAATTCACCC. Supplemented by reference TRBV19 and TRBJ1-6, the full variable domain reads DGGITQSPKYLFRKEGQNVTLSCEQNLNHDAMYWYRQDPGQGLRLIYYSQIVNDFQKGDIAEGYSVSREKKESFPLTVTSAQKNPTAFYLCASSTTGYNSPLHFGNGTRLTVT.

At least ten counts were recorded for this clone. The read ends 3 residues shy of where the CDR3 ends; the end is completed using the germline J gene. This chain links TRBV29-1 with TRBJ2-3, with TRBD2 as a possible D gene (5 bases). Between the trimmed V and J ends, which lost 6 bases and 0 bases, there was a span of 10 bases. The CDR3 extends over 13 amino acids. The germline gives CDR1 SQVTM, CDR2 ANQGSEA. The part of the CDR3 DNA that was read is TGCAGCGTGGAGAGGGTGAGCACAGATACG. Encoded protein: CSVERVSTDT. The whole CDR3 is CSVERVSTDTQYF.

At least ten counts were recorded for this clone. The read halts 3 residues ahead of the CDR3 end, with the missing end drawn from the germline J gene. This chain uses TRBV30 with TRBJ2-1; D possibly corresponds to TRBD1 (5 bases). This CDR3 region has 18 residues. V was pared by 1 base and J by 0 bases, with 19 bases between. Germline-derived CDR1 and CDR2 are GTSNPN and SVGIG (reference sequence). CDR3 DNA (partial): TGTGCCTGGAGTGGAGACAGCGAAGGCCCGAGCTCCTACAATGAG. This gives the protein CAWSGDSEGPSSYNE. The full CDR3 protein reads CAWSGDSEGPSSYNEQFF.

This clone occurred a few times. The sequenced CDR3 bases are TGTGCCAGCAGTGTAGGGTTCGCGAACACCGGGGAG. Translation: CASSVGFANTGE. The full CDR3 is CASSVGFANTGELFF. The chain links TRBV6-1 to TRBJ2-2, with D unclear. The CDR3 goes on 3 residues after the read ends, and that part is filled in from the germline J gene. Deletions cut 4 bases from V and 0 bases from J, with 9 bases between. This CDR3 has 15 residues. Germline V gene sequence: CDR1 MNHNS, CDR2 SASEGT.

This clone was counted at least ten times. The CDR3 loop reads CASSQGDRDNYGYTF. The CDR3 DNA, read in part, is TGTGCCAGCAGCCAAGGGGACAGGGACAACTATGGC. The chain links TRBV4-2 to TRBJ1-2; 9 bases are shared with TRBD1. The read is 3 residues too short to cover the CDR3 end, so that end is filled in from the germline J gene. The CDR3 loop spans 15 amino acids. Looked up from germline, CDR1 is LGHNA and CDR2 is YNFKEQ. Trimming at V came to 1 base and at J to 2 bases, leaving 2 bases not matched to a gene.

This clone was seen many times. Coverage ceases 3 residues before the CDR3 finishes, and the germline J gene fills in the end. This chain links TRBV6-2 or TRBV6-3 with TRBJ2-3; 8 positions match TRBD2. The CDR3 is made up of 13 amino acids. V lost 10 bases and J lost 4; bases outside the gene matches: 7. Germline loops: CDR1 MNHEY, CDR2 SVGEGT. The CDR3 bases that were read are TGTGCCAACTCCGGGGGGGAGTCAGATACG. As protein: CANSGGESDT. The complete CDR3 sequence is CANSGGESDTQYF.

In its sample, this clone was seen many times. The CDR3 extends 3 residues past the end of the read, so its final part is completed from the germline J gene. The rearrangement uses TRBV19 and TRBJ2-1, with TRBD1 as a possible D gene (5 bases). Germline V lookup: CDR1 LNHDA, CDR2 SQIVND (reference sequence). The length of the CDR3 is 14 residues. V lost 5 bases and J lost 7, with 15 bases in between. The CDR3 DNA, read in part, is TGTGCCAGTAGTCGGTATCAGGGTACGAATGAG. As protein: CASSRYQGTNE. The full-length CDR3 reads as CASSRYQGTNEQFF.

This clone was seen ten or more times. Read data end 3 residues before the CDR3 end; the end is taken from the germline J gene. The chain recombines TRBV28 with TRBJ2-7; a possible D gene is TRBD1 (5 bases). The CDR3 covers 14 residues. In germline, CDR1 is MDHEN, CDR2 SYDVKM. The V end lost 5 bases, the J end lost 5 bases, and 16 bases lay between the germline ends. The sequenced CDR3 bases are TGTGCCAGCAGTCCCATCCCAGGGAAGGACGAG. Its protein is CASSPIPGKDE. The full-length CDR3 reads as CASSPIPGKDEQYF.

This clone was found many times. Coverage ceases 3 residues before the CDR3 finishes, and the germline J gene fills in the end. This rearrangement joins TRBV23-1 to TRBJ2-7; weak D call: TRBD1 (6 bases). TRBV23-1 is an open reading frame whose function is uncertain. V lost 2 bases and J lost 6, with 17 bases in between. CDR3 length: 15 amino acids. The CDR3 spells CASSQGACRGREQYF. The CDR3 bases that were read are TGCGCCAGCAGTCAAGGGGCATGCAGGGGTCGCGAG.

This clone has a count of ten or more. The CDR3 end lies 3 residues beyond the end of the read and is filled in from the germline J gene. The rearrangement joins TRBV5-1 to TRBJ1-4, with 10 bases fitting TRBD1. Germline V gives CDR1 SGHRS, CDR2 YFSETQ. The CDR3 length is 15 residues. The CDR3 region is CASSYSGQGDSPLFF. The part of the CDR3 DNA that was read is TGCGCCAGCAGCTATTCTGGACAGGGGGATTCACCA.

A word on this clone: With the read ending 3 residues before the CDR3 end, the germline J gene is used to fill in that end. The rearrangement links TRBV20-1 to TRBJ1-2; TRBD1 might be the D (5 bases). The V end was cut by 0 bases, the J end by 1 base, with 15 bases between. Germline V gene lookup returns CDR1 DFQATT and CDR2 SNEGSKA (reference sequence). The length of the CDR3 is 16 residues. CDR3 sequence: CSARDRGSLYNYGYTF. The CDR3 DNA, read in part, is TGCAGTGCTAGAGATAGGGGATCCCTTTATAACTATGGC.

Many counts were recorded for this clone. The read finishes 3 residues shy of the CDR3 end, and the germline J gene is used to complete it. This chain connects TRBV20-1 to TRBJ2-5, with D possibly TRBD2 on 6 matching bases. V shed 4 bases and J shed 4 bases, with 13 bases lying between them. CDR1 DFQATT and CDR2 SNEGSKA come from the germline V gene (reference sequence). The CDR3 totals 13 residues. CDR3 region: CSATGNSGETQYF. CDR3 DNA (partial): TGCAGTGCTACTGGGAATAGCGGAGAGACC.

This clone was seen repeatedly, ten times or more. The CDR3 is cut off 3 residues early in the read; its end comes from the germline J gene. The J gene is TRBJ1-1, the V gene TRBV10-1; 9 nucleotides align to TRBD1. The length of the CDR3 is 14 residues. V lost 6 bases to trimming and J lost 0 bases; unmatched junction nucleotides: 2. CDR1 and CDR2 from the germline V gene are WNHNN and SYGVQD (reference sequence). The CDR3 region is CASSTGGLNTEAFF. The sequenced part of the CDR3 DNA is TGCGCCAGCAGCACAGGGGGCCTGAACACTGAA.

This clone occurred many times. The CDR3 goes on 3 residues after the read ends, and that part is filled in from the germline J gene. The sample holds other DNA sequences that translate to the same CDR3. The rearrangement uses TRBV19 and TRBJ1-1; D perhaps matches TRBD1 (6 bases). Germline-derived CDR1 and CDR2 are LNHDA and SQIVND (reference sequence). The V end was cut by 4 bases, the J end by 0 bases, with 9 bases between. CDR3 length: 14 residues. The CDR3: CASSSGQMNTEAFF. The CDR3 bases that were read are TGTGCCAGTAGTAGCGGACAGATGAACACTGAA.

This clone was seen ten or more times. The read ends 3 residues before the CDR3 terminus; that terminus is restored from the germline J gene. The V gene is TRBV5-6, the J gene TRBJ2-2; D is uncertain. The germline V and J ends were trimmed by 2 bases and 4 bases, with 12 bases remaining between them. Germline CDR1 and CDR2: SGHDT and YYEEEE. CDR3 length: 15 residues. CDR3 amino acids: CASSFLTSSTGELFF. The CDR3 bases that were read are TGTGCCAGCAGCTTTCTAACCTCAAGCACCGGGGAG. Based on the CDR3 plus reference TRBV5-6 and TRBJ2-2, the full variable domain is DAGVTQSPTHLIKTRGQQVTLRCSPKSGHDTVSWYQQALGQGPQFIFQYYEEEERQRGNFPDRFSGHQFPNYSSELNVNALLLGDSALYLCASSFLTSSTGELFFGEGSRLTVL.

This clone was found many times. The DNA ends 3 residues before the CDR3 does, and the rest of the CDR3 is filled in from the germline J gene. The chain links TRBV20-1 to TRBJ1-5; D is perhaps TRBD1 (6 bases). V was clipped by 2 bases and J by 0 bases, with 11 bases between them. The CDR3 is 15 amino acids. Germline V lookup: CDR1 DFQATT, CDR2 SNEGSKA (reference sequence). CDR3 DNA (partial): TGCAGTGCTAGACAGGGGTCTCATAGCAATCAGCCC. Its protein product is CSARQGSHSNQP. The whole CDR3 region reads CSARQGSHSNQPQHF.

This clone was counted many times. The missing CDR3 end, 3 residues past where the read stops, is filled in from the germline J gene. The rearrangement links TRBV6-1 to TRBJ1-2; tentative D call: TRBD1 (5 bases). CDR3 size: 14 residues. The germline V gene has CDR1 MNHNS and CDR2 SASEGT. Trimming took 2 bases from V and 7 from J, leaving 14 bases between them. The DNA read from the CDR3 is TGTGCCAGCAGTGAACTCGTCAGGGAGGGTGGC. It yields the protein CASSELVREGG. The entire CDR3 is CASSELVREGGYTF.

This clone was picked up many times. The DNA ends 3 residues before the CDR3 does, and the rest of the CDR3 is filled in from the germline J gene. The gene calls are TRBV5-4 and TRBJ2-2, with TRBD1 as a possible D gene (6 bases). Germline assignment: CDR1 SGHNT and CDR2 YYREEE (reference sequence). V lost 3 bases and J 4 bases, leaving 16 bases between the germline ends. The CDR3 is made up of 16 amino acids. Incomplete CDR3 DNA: TGTGCCAGCAGCTCTTCACTGACAGGTGTCACCGGGGAG. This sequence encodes CASSSSLTGVTGE. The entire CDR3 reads CASSSSLTGVTGELFF. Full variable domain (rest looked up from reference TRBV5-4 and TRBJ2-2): ETGVTQSPTHLIKTRGQQVTLRCSSQSGHNTVSWYQQALGQGPQFIFQYYREEENGRGNFPPRFSGLQFPNYSSELNVNALELDDSALYLCASSSSLTGVTGELFFGEGSRLTVL.

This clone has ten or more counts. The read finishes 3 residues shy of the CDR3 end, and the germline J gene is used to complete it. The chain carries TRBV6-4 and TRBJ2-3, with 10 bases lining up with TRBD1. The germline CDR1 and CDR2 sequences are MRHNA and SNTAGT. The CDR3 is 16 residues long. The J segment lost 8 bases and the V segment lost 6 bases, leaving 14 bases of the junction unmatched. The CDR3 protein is CASSTSPGQGSGTQYF. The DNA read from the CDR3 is TGTGCCAGCAGCACATCCCCGGGACAGGGGTCCGGTACG.

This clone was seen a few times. This CDR3 is CASSPMPSGRGEQFF. The CDR3 DNA, read in part, is TGTGCCAGCTCACCAATGCCTAGCGGGAGAGGTGAG. The J gene is TRBJ2-1, the V gene TRBV18, with 10 bases lining up with TRBD2. The sequenced fragment ends 3 residues before the CDR3 boundary, so the rest is inferred from the germline J gene. The J segment lost 9 bases and the V segment lost 2 bases, leaving 7 bases of the junction unmatched. Per the germline V gene, CDR1 is KGHSH and CDR2 is LQKENI. This CDR3 spans 15 amino acids.

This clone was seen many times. CDR3 bases read: TGTGCCTGGGGGACAGAGCTAAATCAGCCC. This translates into CAWGTELNQP. The whole CDR3 sequence is CAWGTELNQPQHF. The chain employs TRBV30 and TRBJ1-5, with 7 bases lining up with TRBD1. The read ends 3 residues before the CDR3 terminus; that terminus is restored from the germline J gene. In germline, CDR1 is GTSNPN, CDR2 SVGIG (reference sequence). J was trimmed by 4 bases and V by 5 bases; bases with no gene match: 5. CDR3 size: 13 residues.

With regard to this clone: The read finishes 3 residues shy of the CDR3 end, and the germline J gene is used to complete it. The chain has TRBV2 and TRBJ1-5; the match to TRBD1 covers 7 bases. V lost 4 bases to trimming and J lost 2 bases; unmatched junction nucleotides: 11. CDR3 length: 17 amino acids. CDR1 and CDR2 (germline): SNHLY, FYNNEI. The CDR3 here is CASSARNRQGGNQPQHF. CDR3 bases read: TGTGCCAGCAGTGCAAGGAACCGACAGGGCGGCAATCAGCCC.

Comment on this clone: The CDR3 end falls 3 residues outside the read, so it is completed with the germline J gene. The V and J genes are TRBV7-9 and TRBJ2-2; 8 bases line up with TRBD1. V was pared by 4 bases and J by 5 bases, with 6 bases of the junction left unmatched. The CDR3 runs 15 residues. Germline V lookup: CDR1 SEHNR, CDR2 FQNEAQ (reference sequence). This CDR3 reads CASSYPGQATGELFF. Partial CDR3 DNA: TGTGCCAGCAGCTACCCGGGACAGGCTACCGGGGAG.